A single sample gave rise to the 30 T cell receptor beta chains below, sequenced in a study of blood T cell repertoires in COVID-19. Clones were read by immunoSEQ multiplex PCR, and TCRdb kept only the in-frame ones, dropping some. The sample holds under 300,000 clones, approximately 86% seen once. The material sequenced was peripheral blood. The receptors shown here come from a woman in her seventies with active or convalescent COVID-19.

The V gene is TRBV5-1, the J gene TRBJ2-1; D not resolved. The CDR3 sequence is 13 residues long. The ends were cut back, 0 bases at V and 7 bases at J, with 8 bases in the middle. In germline, CDR1 is SGHRS, CDR2 YFSETQ. The CDR3 loop is CASSLGLGNEQFF. The CDR3 DNA reads as TGCGCCAGCAGCTTGGGACTTGGTAATGAGCAGTTCTTC.

This clone was detected once. The chain has TRBV7-2 and TRBJ1-5, with 12 bases fitting TRBD1. The CDR3 runs to 15 residues. The V gene end was trimmed by 5 bases and the J gene end by 6 bases; junction bases not matched to a gene: 5. Germline CDR1 reads SGHTA; CDR2 reads FQGNSA. The CDR3 region is CASSPGTGGSQPQHF. The CDR3 DNA reads TGTGCCAGCAGCCCTGGGACAGGGGGCAGTCAGCCCCAGCATTTT.

In this sample, this clone turned up a few times. The rearrangement uses TRBV7-9 and TRBJ1-1, with D tentatively TRBD1 (5 bases). Trimming cost V 1 base and J 5 bases, with 14 bases left between them. Germline CDR1 and CDR2: SEHNR and FQNEAQ (reference sequence). This CDR3 contains 15 residues. Here the CDR3 DNA reads TGTGCCAGCAGCTTAGAGTCAGGGAGGAAAACTGAAGCTTTCTTT. Encoded protein: CASSLESGRKTEAFF.

This clone appeared once. The chain is built from TRBV5-1 and TRBJ2-2; D is uncertain. V was trimmed by 0 bases and J by 0 bases, leaving 3 bases between them. CDR1 SGHRS and CDR2 YFSETQ come from the germline V gene. The CDR3 totals 14 residues. This chain's CDR3 is CASSLDTNTGELFF. Written as DNA, the CDR3 is TGCGCCAGCAGCTTGGATACGAACACCGGGGAGCTGTTTTTT.

This clone was counted at least ten times. At the DNA level, this CDR3 is encoded by other sequences in the same sample as well. This sequence joins TRBV19 and TRBJ1-2; TRBD1 agrees at 7 bases. The CDR3 is 13 residues long. V lost 5 bases and J lost 3; bases outside the gene matches: 3. In germline, CDR1 is LNHDA, CDR2 SQIVND (reference sequence). In DNA, the CDR3 is TGTGCCAGTAGTGACAGGGTCTACTATGGCTACACCTTC. Its protein is CASSDRVYYGYTF.

This clone was observed once. This sequence joins TRBV6-2 or TRBV6-3 and TRBJ2-5; D gene uncertain. This CDR3 has 13 residues. Germline assignment: CDR1 MNHEY and CDR2 SVGEGT. V shed 2 bases and J shed 4 bases, with 8 bases lying between them. The CDR3 region is CASSYQLVETQYF. The CDR3 nucleotides read TGTGCCAGCAGTTACCAACTTGTAGAGACCCAGTACTTC.

V is TRBV18 and J is TRBJ2-3; D may be TRBD2 (5 bases). The CDR3 has 11 residues. The V gene's germline CDR1 is KGHSH and CDR2 LQKENI. Trimming shortened V by 5 bases and J by 6 bases, and 6 bases separated the two germline ends. CDR3 DNA: TGTGCCAGCTCAAGGGAGGATACGCAGTATTTT. It codes for CASSREDTQYF.

The chain uses TRBV4-2 and TRBJ1-5; 9 bases agree with TRBD1. The CDR3 consists of 15 residues. V lost 0 bases, J lost 5 bases, and 2 bases stayed unmatched. The V gene's germline CDR1 is LGHNA and CDR2 YNFKEQ. In nucleotides, the CDR3 is TGTGCCAGCAGCCAAGAGGACAGGGGATATCAGCCCCAGCATTTT. Its protein product is CASSQEDRGYQPQHF.

The chain combines TRBV11-2 with TRBJ1-1, with 7 bases identical to TRBD1. V shed 5 bases and J 4 bases; nucleotides not matched to a gene: 10. The CDR3 length is 15 residues. Germline values: CDR1 SGHAT, CDR2 FQNNGV. DNA of the CDR3: TGTGCCAGCAGCCCAAGATTGGGACAGCTCACTGAAGCTTTCTTT. Residues: CASSPRLGQLTEAFF.

This chain joins TRBV27 and TRBJ1-2, with 7 bases aligning to TRBD1. The CDR3 contains 13 residues. The germline V gene has CDR1 MNHEY and CDR2 SMNVEV (reference sequence). With 5 bases clipped from V and 8 bases from J, the junction kept 8 bases outside the gene matches. Here the CDR3 DNA reads TGTGCCAGCAGTCAGGGGGTTCGGGGCGGCTACACCTTC. Amino acids: CASSQGVRGGYTF.

The CDR3 protein is CATGRDMNYGYTF. The DNA of the CDR3 is TGTGCCACGGGAAGGGACATGAACTATGGCTACACCTTC. The chain has TRBV10-3 and TRBJ1-2; perhaps TRBD1 as D (6 bases). Germline values: CDR1 ENHRY, CDR2 SYGVKD. This CDR3 has 13 residues. V lost 10 bases to trimming and J lost 2 bases, with 14 bases between them.

V is TRBV10-2 and J is TRBJ1-3; D might be TRBD1 (5 bases). The CDR3 runs 14 residues. V lost 3 bases and J 2 bases, leaving 8 bases between the germline ends. Germline CDR1 reads WSHSY; CDR2 reads SAAADI. CDR3 sequence (DNA): TGCGCCAGCAGTGAAGCGGGACCTGGAAACACCATATATTTT. It yields the protein CASSEAGPGNTIYF.

The V call is TRBV5-4, the J call TRBJ1-1, with 7 positions matching TRBD1. CDR3 length: 15 residues. Trimming at V came to 4 bases and at J to 1 base, leaving 7 bases not matched to a gene. Per germline, CDR1 SGHNT and CDR2 YYREEE (reference sequence). This chain's CDR3 is CASSPPTGKNTEAFF. In nucleotides, the CDR3 is TGTGCCAGCAGCCCTCCGACAGGGAAGAACACTGAAGCTTTCTTT.

This chain connects TRBV18 to TRBJ2-1, with D possibly TRBD1 on 7 matching bases. Germline V gene sequence: CDR1 KGHSH, CDR2 LQKENI. V lost 3 bases to trimming and J lost 6 bases, with 18 bases between them. The CDR3 contains 16 residues. The CDR3 DNA sequence: TGTGCCAGCTCACCTTCCAGGGGGGCTCTAACCAATGAGCAGTTCTTC. Translated, it gives CASSPSRGALTNEQFF.

The chain has TRBV5-1 and TRBJ1-1; D unclear. The CDR3 sequence is 13 residues long. V gave up 4 bases and J gave up 10 bases, with 17 bases separating them. The germline gives CDR1 SGHRS, CDR2 YFSETQ. CDR3 coding DNA: TGCGCCAGCAGCACCGTAGAGACTGGTGGAGCTTTCTTT. Residues: CASSTVETGGAFF.

This chain links TRBV3-1 (or the pseudogene TRBV3-2) with TRBJ1-3, with D perhaps TRBD1 (5 bases). CDR3 length equals 15 residues. V was cut by 7 bases and J by 0 bases, with 13 bases left in between. The germline V gene has CDR1 LGHDT and CDR2 YNNKEL (reference sequence). The CDR3: CASTPLQGSGNTIYF. The DNA of the CDR3 is TGTGCCAGCACCCCACTCCAGGGCTCTGGAAACACCATATATTTT.

The V gene is TRBV15, the J gene TRBJ2-5, with TRBD1 matching over 7 bases. V trimming: 6 bases; J trimming: 4 bases; junction bases outside the gene matches: 11. Germline V gene sequence: CDR1 LNHNV, CDR2 YYDKDF (reference sequence). The length of the CDR3 is 15 residues. For the CDR3, the DNA is TGTGCCACCAGTTCGACAGGGATAAGGCTAGAGACCCAGTACTTC. It encodes CATSSTGIRLETQYF.

This clone is a singleton in its sample. The chain is built from TRBV18 and TRBJ1-1; perhaps TRBD1 as D (5 bases). V was trimmed by 7 bases and J by 1 base, leaving 10 bases between them. CDR1 KGHSH and CDR2 LQKENI come from the germline V gene. CDR3 length: 13 amino acids. CDR3 DNA: TGTGCCAGCTTCCCGGGGGAGAACACTGAAGCTTTCTTT. Translated: CASFPGENTEAFF.

The chain joins TRBV12-5 to TRBJ1-2; D gene unclear. CDR3 size: 13 residues. Trimming removed 6 bases at V and 2 bases at J, with 10 bases between. From germline, CDR1 is LGHNT and CDR2 FRNRAP. CDR3 residues: CASGGNANYGYTF. The CDR3 nucleotides are TGTGCTAGTGGGGGCAACGCCAACTATGGCTACACCTTC. Full variable domain (remainder filled in from reference TRBV12-5 and TRBJ1-2): DARVTQTPRHKVTEMGQEVTMRCQPILGHNTVFWYRQTMMQGLELLAYFRNRAPLDDSGMPKDRFSAEMPDATLATLKIQPSEPRDSAVYFCASGGNANYGYTFGSGTRLTVV.

V and J are TRBV3-1 (or the pseudogene TRBV3-2) and TRBJ2-1; no reliable D call. The CDR3 runs 15 residues. Germline CDR1 is LGHDT and CDR2 is YNNKEL (reference sequence). The V end lost 0 bases, the J end lost 6 bases, and 12 bases lay between the germline ends. CDR3 bases: TGTGCCAGCAGCCAAGATAACTATCCAGTCAATGAGCAGTTCTTC. This gives the protein CASSQDNYPVNEQFF.

The chain employs TRBV5-5 and TRBJ1-5, with 9 bases that match TRBD1. Germline V CDR1 and CDR2: SGHKS, YYEKEE (reference sequence). V lost 4 bases, J lost 7 bases, and 6 bases stayed unmatched. The CDR3 loop spans 14 amino acids. In DNA form, the CDR3 reads TGTGCCAGCAGCCCCGACAGGGGGGCCCAGCCCCAGCATTTT. Translating it yields CASSPDRGAQPQHF.

The chain has TRBV9 and TRBJ1-2; the D is unclear. Germline V gene sequence: CDR1 SGDLS, CDR2 YYNGEE. The CDR3 spans 15 residues. The ends were cut back, 7 bases at V and 5 bases at J, with 21 bases in the middle. CDR3 nucleotides: TGTGCCAGCTCCCCGCCAGGAGGCGGTGGATATGGCTACACCTTC. This encodes CASSPPGGGGYGYTF.

V and J are TRBV6-2 or TRBV6-3 and TRBJ2-7; perhaps TRBD1 as D (5 bases). The CDR3 is made up of 14 amino acids. The V end lost 6 bases, the J end lost 4 bases, and 16 bases lay between the germline ends. CDR1 MNHEY and CDR2 SVGEGT come from the germline V gene. The CDR3 DNA sequence: TGTGCCAGCAGGTACGCAGGGTCCACTTACGAGCAGTACTTC. Translation: CASRYAGSTYEQYF.

The V call is TRBV7-9, the J call TRBJ1-2; D may be TRBD1 (6 bases). The ends were cut back, 10 bases at V and 5 bases at J, with 14 bases in the middle. Per the germline V gene, CDR1 is SEHNR and CDR2 is FQNEAQ (reference sequence). The CDR3 is made up of 12 amino acids. The CDR3 nucleotides read TGTGCCACCACGAAGGGGGATTATGGCTACACCTTC. Translating it yields CATTKGDYGYTF. Looking up the rest from reference TRBV7-9 and TRBJ1-2 gives the full variable domain: DTGVSQNPRHKITKRGQNVTFRCDPISEHNRLYWYRQTLGQGPEFLTYFQNEAQLEKSRLLSDRFSAERPKGSFSTLEIQRTEQGDSAMYLCATTKGDYGYTFGSGTRLTVV.

The chain combines TRBV5-7 with TRBJ1-4; D unresolved. TRBV5-7 is recorded as an ORF, its role being uncertain. The V end lost 0 bases, the J end lost 0 bases, and 6 bases lay between the germline ends. This CDR3 has 15 residues. CDR3 coding DNA: TGTGCCAGCAGCTTGGCCTCTGCAACTAATGAAAAACTGTTTTTT. This sequence encodes CASSLASATNEKLFF.

The genes are TRBV7-2 and TRBJ2-7; 7 nucleotides line up with TRBD2. J gave up 0 bases and V 1 base, and 6 bases lay outside the gene matches. Germline CDR1 reads SGHTA; CDR2 reads FQGNSA. This CDR3 has 16 amino acids. The DNA of the CDR3 is TGTGCCAGCAGCTTAGAAATAGCGGGTCTCTCCTACGAGCAGTACTTC. Its translation: CASSLEIAGLSYEQYF.

The chain is built from TRBV5-1 and TRBJ2-3, with D possibly being TRBD1 (7 bases). The V and J ends lost 2 bases and 2 bases respectively, with 15 bases between them. This CDR3 is 16 amino acids long. CDR1 SGHRS and CDR2 YFSETQ come from the germline V gene. This CDR3 is CASSLGGGAVTDTQYF. The CDR3 DNA follows: TGCGCCAGCAGCTTAGGAGGGGGCGCCGTCACAGATACGCAGTATTTT. Variable domain in full (rest from reference TRBV5-1 and TRBJ2-3): KAGVTQTPRYLIKTRGQQVTLSCSPISGHRSVSWYQQTPGQGLQFLFEYFSETQRNKGNFPGRFSGRQFSNSRSEMNVSTLELGDSALYLCASSLGGGAVTDTQYFGPGTRLTVL.

This rearrangement joins TRBV7-8 to TRBJ2-7; 9 bases match TRBD1. This CDR3 spans 14 amino acids. Trimming at V came to 6 bases and at J to 6 bases, leaving 9 bases not matched to a gene. CDR1 is SGHVS and CDR2 is FQNEAQ in the germline V gene. The CDR3 loop is CASSGQGQGPEQYF. The CDR3 region has the DNA TGTGCCAGCAGTGGGCAGGGACAGGGACCCGAGCAGTACTTC.

The rearrangement uses TRBV3-1 (or the pseudogene TRBV3-2) and TRBJ2-2; tentatively, D is TRBD1 (6 bases). This CDR3 has 14 residues. Trimming took off 4 bases at V and 2 bases at J, with 8 bases between the two ends. Germline V gene lookup returns CDR1 LGHDT and CDR2 YNNKEL (reference sequence). Here the CDR3 reads CASSRTVNTGELFF. The CDR3 region has the DNA TGTGCCAGCAGCCGGACAGTAAACACCGGGGAGCTGTTTTTT.

The chain combines TRBV28 with TRBJ2-2; TRBD1 is a possible D gene (6 bases). CDR1 and CDR2 (germline): MDHEN, SYDVKM. This CDR3 has 15 amino acids. V was clipped by 8 bases and J by 6 bases, with 19 bases between them. CDR3 DNA sequence: TGTGCCAGCCTCACTCCAGGGGATCGAGCCGGGGAGCTGTTTTTT. Protein sequence: CASLTPGDRAGELFF.